The present entry profiles one T cell receptor beta chain with its context. This entry comes from a study of CD8 T cells in Susac syndrome. Reverse transcription of about 0.45 to 1 ug RNA was performed with random hexamers. Amplification of TCR beta CDR3 spanned 54 Vbeta and 13 Jbeta via immunoSEQ multiplex PCR. TCRdb itself ran the immunoSEQ multiplex PCR reads through MiXCR, one entry per CDR3 protein. The sample yields fewer than 350,000 distinct CDR3 sequences, about 89% seen once. Trimming cost V 0 bases and J 7 bases, with 12 bases left between them. The CDR3 is 15 amino acids. CDR1 and CDR2 from the germline V gene are SGHDN and FVKESK. TEMRA cells were FACS-enriched, unlike CD8+ and CD4+ T cells, which were negatively isolated.

The clonotype originates from a human donor with multiple sclerosis. This rearrangement joins TRBV14 to TRBJ2-2; perhaps TRBD2 as D (6 bases). The specimen sequenced was CD8+ T cells from PBMCs. Written as DNA, the CDR3 is TGTGCCAGCAGCCAAGAAACTAGCTCTTACGGGGAGCTGTTTTTT. Protein sequence: CASSQETSSYGELFF.